A selection of T cell receptor beta chains follows, all from one sample in a study of blood T cell repertoires in COVID-19. Generated by immunoSEQ multiplex PCR, the TCRdb table keeps only in-frame clones and is missing some. This table holds about 150,000 clones, 80% found once. The sequenced sample consisted of peripheral blood. These receptor sequences come from a man between 60 and 75 years old with acute or convalescent COVID-19. Each CDR3 is given with its conserved first and last residue. The order of the fields is clone size, V gene, D gene, J gene, CDR3 DNA, CDR3 protein. The D gene is left open where the match is weak. A clone size is listed for some rows: how often the clone was seen (once, few, many), or a class if it is expanded.

size: .
V: TRBV6-5
D: .
J: TRBJ2-1
DNA: TGTGCCACGCAGGGCGGGGTTTACAATGAGCAGTTCTTC
CDR3: CATQGGVYNEQFF

size: .
V: TRBV28
D: .
J: TRBJ1-1
DNA: TGTGCCAGCACACCGGGTTCGGGAATTAACACTGAAGCTTTCTTT
CDR3: CASTPGSGINTEAFF

size: few
V: TRBV7-9
D: .
J: TRBJ1-2
DNA: TGTGCCAGCAGCTCCAGGGTCGGCTACACCTTC
CDR3: CASSSRVGYTF

size: .
V: TRBV6-5
D: .
J: TRBJ2-3
DNA: TGTGCCACTTTAGGACAAGTCACAGATACGCAGTATTTT
CDR3: CATLGQVTDTQYF

size: .
V: TRBV6-4
D: .
J: TRBJ1-5
DNA: TGTGCCAGCAGTGATTCGGCGACGGGGGGTAATCAGCCCCAGCATTTT
CDR3: CASSDSATGGNQPQHF

size: .
V: TRBV4-1
D: .
J: TRBJ2-5
DNA: TGCGCCAGCAGCCAAGAAGAAGGCGGTGGCTTTTGGGAGACCCAGTACTTC
CDR3: CASSQEEGGGFWETQYF

size: .
V: TRBV5-5
D: .
J: TRBJ2-5
DNA: TGTGCCAGCAGTCACCCAGGGCTTACTGCTCAAGAGACCCAGTACTTC
CDR3: CASSHPGLTAQETQYF

size: .
V: TRBV28
D: .
J: TRBJ2-6
DNA: TGTGCCAGCAGTTCTCAGGCCCCTGGGGCCAACGTCCTGACTTTC
CDR3: CASSSQAPGANVLTF

size: once
V: TRBV3-1/TRBV3-2
D: .
J: TRBJ2-4
DNA: TGTGCCAGCAGCCCCCCCGGGGGTCTGATAGCCAAAAACATTCAGTACTTC
CDR3: CASSPPGGLIAKNIQYF

size: .
V: TRBV27
D: TRBD1
J: TRBJ1-1
DNA: TGTGCCAGCAGAATGAGGGGGACAGGGTTATTGAACACTGAAGCTTTCTTT
CDR3: CASRMRGTGLLNTEAFF

size: .
V: TRBV5-1
D: TRBD2
J: TRBJ2-6
DNA: TGCGCCAGCAGCCCCGGGGGGGGATCTGGGGCCAACGTCCTGACTTTC
CDR3: CASSPGGGSGANVLTF

size: few
V: TRBV7-9
D: TRBD1
J: TRBJ2-2
DNA: TGTGCCAGCAGCGTCGGACAGGGAGTAATGCGGACCGGGGAGCTGTTTTTT
CDR3: CASSVGQGVMRTGELFF

size: .
V: TRBV9
D: TRBD2
J: TRBJ2-3
DNA: TGTGCCAGCAGCGCCGGAAAGCGGGGGAACACAGATACGCAGTATTTT
CDR3: CASSAGKRGNTDTQYF

size: .
V: TRBV7-2
D: .
J: TRBJ2-1
DNA: TGTGCCAGCAGCTTAGATTTCTCCAGGGATGAGCAGTTCTTC
CDR3: CASSLDFSRDEQFF

size: .
V: TRBV28
D: .
J: TRBJ1-5
DNA: TGTGCCAGCAGTTCCCTACCCGGACAACAAGGGGCCCAGCATTTT
CDR3: CASSSLPGQQGAQHF

size: few
V: TRBV18
D: TRBD1
J: TRBJ1-1
DNA: TGTGCCAGCTCAAATACAGGGGACACTGAAGCTTTCTTT
CDR3: CASSNTGDTEAFF

size: .
V: TRBV6-5
D: TRBD1
J: TRBJ2-7
DNA: TGTGCCAGCAGTTCCCAGGGGGCGAGGAACGAGCAGTACTTC
CDR3: CASSSQGARNEQYF

size: once
V: TRBV5-1
D: .
J: TRBJ1-5
DNA: TGCGCCAGCAGCTTAGGGGAGGGGAGTCAGCCCCAGCATTTT
CDR3: CASSLGEGSQPQHF

size: .
V: TRBV5-6
D: TRBD2
J: TRBJ2-3
DNA: TGTGCCAGCAGCCCCTCACTAGCGGATACAGATACGCAGTATTTT
CDR3: CASSPSLADTDTQYF

size: .
V: TRBV18
D: .
J: TRBJ2-7
DNA: TGTGCCAGCTCATGGACATCAAGCTCCTACGAGCAGTACTTC
CDR3: CASSWTSSSYEQYF

size: .
V: TRBV11-2
D: .
J: TRBJ2-3
DNA: TGTGCCAGCAGCTTAGAGGCCGCGGGGCAAGAGTATTTT
CDR3: CASSLEAAGQEYF

size: .
V: TRBV5-6
D: .
J: TRBJ2-5
DNA: TGTGCCAGCAGCCCGGGACTCCAAGAGACCCAGTACTTC
CDR3: CASSPGLQETQYF